This TCR beta chain derives from a study of cytomegalovirus exposure and HLA in healthy donors. CDR3 length equals 12 residues. The germline gives CDR1 LNHDA, CDR2 SQIVND (reference sequence). V shed 4 bases and J shed 5 bases, with 8 bases lying between them. This PCR relied on a set of 60 Vbeta primers and 13 Jbeta primers. Assay: immunoSEQ multiplex PCR; the TCRdb copy retains only in-frame clones and omits some. The sample holds about 170,000 clones, 65% to 80% seen once. Study-wide findings and caveats: Clonal expansion was found to be greater in HLA-associated TCR beta chains than in equally common others in a later analysis. The study labeled 180 or so TCR beta chains cytomegalovirus-associated. TCR beta sequences reportedly predicted most subjects' HLA-A and HLA-B alleles accurately. Earlier analysis found most TCR beta V segments productive about 87% or about 30% of the time.

This clone appeared once. Its antigen remains unidentified. The clonotype was recovered from a woman aged 45 to 65 in good health and CMV-seropositive. The sample comprised PBMCs. V usage is TRBV19 and J usage is TRBJ1-2; D gene ambiguous. The CDR3, as DNA: TGTGCCAGTAGTACAATCACTTATGGCTACACCTTC. Protein: CASSTITYGYTF.